The entry below gives a single T cell receptor (beta chain) sequence along with its context. This receptor's antigen is unknown. Base qualities are not at hand, and no much larger clone is one base apart. The CDR3 holds 14 amino acids from the cysteine to the phenylalanine. Only the CDR3 part of the read is kept: 42 bases, read in frame from the first base. Trimming costs V 6 bases and J 9 bases, and their ends lie 15 bases apart. The germline V gene yields MNHEY for CDR1 and SVGAGI for CDR2. Using the deep immunoSEQ assay, multiplex PCR amplified TCR CDR3 regions from genomic DNA. Extracted genomic DNA from each cell subset was distributed evenly across all wells of several immunoSEQ 96-well plates, and each plate was treated as a replicate. For sorted subsets, each replicate PCR was loaded with 200 ng genomic DNA, equivalent to about 30,000 T cell genomes. Purified libraries were quantified with a Qubit 3.0 fluorometer, sized on a Bioanalyzer 2100, and re-quantified with the KAPA Library Quantification kit. Each immunoSEQ 96-well plate was sequenced on its own single-read 150-cycle Illumina NextSeq 550 flow cell. The authors processed their data as follows. Because the immunoSEQ output included only junctional sequences and no quality scores, the filtering could not be the same as the filtering used for full-length reads. To assign V/J genes and CDR3, sequences were annotated against IMGT germline references using PyIR, a Python wrapper for IgBLAST v1.9. Reads with weak V/J assignments (E-value above 1e-6), missing CDR3, stop codons, out-of-frame junctions, or ambiguous translated residues were removed. V3J clonotypes were defined as sequences sharing an identical inferred V gene, J gene, and CDR3 amino acid sequence. The percentage overlap between two repertoires was calculated by dividing the number of shared unique clonotypes by the size of the smaller repertoire. Richness of each repertoire was evaluated using RTK rarefaction, the Chao1 estimator, and Recon v2.1 estimates of unobserved clonotypes. Generation probabilities for all TCRbeta clonotypes obtained by the gDNA method from a handful of donors were computed using OLGA. TCRdb's version of the immuneACCESS table is confined to in-frame rearrangements and falls short of the full clone set. An unresolved V gene accounts for under half of the shortfall where checked; the remainder is of unknown origin. V, J and clone size derive from that table, while D and trimming were established from the DNA sequence. Counted in this sample were around 2,000,000 clones; just under 95% of them appeared once. The ten largest clones add up to 0.95% to 1.5% of the sample.

The data stem from a study of shared clonotypes between healthy human individuals (dated by TCRdb to the early 2020s). Background for the entire study: The cohort comprised two women and a few men aged 18 to 49 years. For each donor, three plates each were used for CD4 naive and CD4 memory, two plates were used for CD8 naive, and one plate was used for CD8 memory. To estimate repertoire size and how much clonotype sharing occurs between individuals, the study deeply sequenced the blood TCR repertoires of 4 to 6 healthy adults. Libraries were prepared and TCR repertoires were sequenced by different laboratories using diverse techniques, in order to increase sequencing depth and limit assay-specific biases. Each donor's leukapheresis produced roughly between roughly 0.85 and 9.5 billion PBMCs.

Findings and caveats that apply to the study as a whole: Higher generation probabilities were observed for clonotypes shared by all four sorted-subset donors than for non-shared clonotypes. Incomplete sequencing was indicated by rarefaction of sorted-subset datasets, despite the large sequencing depth. Larger estimated clonotype richness was generally found for naive subsets than for memory subsets. The small number of donors limited the genetic and exposure-history diversity represented. Based on pairwise subsampling, the degree of clonotype sharing among donors was expected to be affected by sequencing depth. Sampling was limited to blood, and TCR repertoires in tissue likely differ from TCR repertoires in blood. Sharing across a few donors was observed for around 5% of naive CD4, over 3% of naive CD8, over 2% of memory CD4, and around 0.4% of memory CD8 clonotypes.

CD8 naive samples were obtained by positive selection for CCR7 among CD45RO-negative cells, yielding a CD45RA+CCR7+ population from which TemRA cells were excluded. Donors were healthy HIV-negative adults with no recently reported acute infections or vaccinations. Every donor was a Caucasian adult residing in Nashville, Tennessee, USA. After blood collection by leukapheresis, PBMCs were isolated using Ficoll-Histopaque density gradient centrifugation and then cryopreserved in the vapor phase of liquid nitrogen. Analytical flow cytometry was used to check the purity and quantity of each magnetically sorted T cell population. From each sorted fraction, genomic DNA was isolated and quantified by UV absorbance on a Nanodrop 2000c.

This receptor chain uses TRBV6-5 and TRBJ1-6; tentative D gene TRBD1, with 6 bases matching. This TCR was sampled from a man between 18 and 35 years old in good health. The sample was naive CD8+ T cells sorted from blood. The cell subset or site label on this specimen signifies: CD45RA+CCR7+. For the CDR3, the sequence is CASSLQGRSSPLHF. Here is the DNA: TGTGCCAGCAGCCTACAGGGAAGGAGTTCACCCCTCCACTTT.